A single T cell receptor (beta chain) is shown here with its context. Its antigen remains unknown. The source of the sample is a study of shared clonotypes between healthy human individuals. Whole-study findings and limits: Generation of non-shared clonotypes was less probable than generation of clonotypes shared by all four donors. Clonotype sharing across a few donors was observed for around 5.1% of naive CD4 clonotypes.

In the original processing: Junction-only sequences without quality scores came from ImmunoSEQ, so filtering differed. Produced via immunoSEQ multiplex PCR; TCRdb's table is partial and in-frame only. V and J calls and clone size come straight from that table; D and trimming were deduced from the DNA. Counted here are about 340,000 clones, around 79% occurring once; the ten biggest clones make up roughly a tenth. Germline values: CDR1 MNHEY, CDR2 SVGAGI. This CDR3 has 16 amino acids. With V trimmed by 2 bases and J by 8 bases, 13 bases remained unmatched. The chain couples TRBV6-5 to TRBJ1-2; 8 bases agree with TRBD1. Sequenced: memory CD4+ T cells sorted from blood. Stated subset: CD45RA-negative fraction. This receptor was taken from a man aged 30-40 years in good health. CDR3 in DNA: TGTGCCAGCAGTTACACACTTCGGACAGGGAATTGGGGCTACACCTTC. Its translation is CASSYTLRTGNWGYTF.